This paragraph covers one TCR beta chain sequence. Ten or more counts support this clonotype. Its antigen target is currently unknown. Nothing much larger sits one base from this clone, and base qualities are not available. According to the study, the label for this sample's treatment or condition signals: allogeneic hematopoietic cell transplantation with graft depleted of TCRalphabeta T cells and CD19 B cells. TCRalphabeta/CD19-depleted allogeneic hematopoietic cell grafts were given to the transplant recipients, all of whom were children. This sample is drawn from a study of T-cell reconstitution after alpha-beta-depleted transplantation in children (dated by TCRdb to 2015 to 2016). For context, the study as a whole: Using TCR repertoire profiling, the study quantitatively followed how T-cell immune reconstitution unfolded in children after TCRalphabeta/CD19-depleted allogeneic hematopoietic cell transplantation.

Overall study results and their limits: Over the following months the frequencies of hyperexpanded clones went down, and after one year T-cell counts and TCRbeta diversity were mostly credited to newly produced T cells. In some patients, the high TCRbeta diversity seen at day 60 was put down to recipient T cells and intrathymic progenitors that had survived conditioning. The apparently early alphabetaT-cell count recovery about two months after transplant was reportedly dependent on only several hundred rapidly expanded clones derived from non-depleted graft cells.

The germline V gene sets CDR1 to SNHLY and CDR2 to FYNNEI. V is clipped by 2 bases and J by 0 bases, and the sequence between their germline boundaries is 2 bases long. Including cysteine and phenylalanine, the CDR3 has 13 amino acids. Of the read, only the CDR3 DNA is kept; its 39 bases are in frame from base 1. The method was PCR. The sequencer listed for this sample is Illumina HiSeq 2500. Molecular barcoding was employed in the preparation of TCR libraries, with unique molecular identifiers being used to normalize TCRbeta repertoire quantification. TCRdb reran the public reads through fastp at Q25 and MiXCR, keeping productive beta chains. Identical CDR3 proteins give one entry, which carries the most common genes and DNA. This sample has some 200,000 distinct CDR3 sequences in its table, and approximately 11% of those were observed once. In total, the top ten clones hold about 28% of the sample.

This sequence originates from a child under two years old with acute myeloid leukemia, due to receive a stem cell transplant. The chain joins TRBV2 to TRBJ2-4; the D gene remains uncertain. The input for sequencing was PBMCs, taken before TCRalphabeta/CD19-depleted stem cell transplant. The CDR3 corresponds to CASSEIAKNIQYF. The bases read TGTGCCAGCAGTGAAATAGCCAAAAACATTCAGTACTTC.